Presented here are 13 T cell receptor beta chains from one specimen sequenced in a study of neurological immune-mediated disorders. One entry per CDR3 protein results from TCRdb running MiXCR on the 5' RACE reads. Found here are roughly 41,000 distinct CDR3 sequences, about 2% of them singletons; the top ten hold around 2.3%. The sequenced sample consisted of PBMCs. All receptors come from a woman in her forties with multiple sclerosis.

At least ten counts were recorded for this clonotype. The V call is TRBV5-1, the J call TRBJ2-6; tentatively, D is TRBD1 (6 bases). CDR3 length: 19 amino acids. CDR1 and CDR2 (germline): SGHRS, YFSETQ. V dropped 2 bases and J dropped 1 base, with 19 bases sitting between them. CDR3: CASSFITGTPLSGANVLTF. The DNA for the CDR3 is TGCGCCAGCAGCTTTATTACCGGGACACCCTTGTCTGGGGCCAACGTCCTGACTTTC.

This clonotype is labeled medium-sized. This chain connects TRBV20-1 to TRBJ2-1; TRBD2 might be the D (6 bases). The CDR3 spans 11 residues. Per germline, CDR1 DFQATT and CDR2 SNEGSKA (reference sequence). The germline V and J ends were trimmed by 5 bases and 4 bases, with 6 bases remaining between them. The CDR3 sequence is CSAGTYNEQFF. The CDR3 coding sequence is TGCAGTGCTGGGACTTACAATGAGCAGTTCTTC.

There are many counts of this clonotype. The junction and the germline gene differ at one end; a read error may be behind it. V usage is TRBV5-1 and J usage is TRBJ2-1; possible D gene TRBD1, 6 bases. This CDR3 is built from 14 residues. The germline V gene encodes CDR1 SGHRS and CDR2 YFSETQ. The DNA of the CDR3 is TGCGCCAGCAGCTTGTTTTCCCAGGGGCAAACTGCAGTCTTC. This codes for CASSLFSQGQTAVF.

This clonotype came up many times. The chain links TRBV20-1 to TRBJ1-5, with 10 nucleotides matching TRBD1. V lost 3 bases, J lost 16 bases, and 21 bases stayed unmatched. The CDR3 totals 16 residues. The germline CDR1 and CDR2 sequences are DFQATT and SNEGSKA (reference sequence). The CDR3 is CSASGKGGLGQGTTHF. DNA for the CDR3: TGCAGTGCTAGTGGAAAAGGGGGCCTGGGACAGGGGACCACACATTTT.

This clonotype was observed many times. This CDR3 is CASSRTSDNEQFF. In nucleotides, the CDR3 is TGTGCCAGCAGCCGGACTAGCGACAATGAGCAGTTCTTC. The chain joins TRBV3-1 to TRBJ2-1; 9 bases agree with TRBD2. Germline V gene data show CDR1 as LGHDT and CDR2 as YNNKEL (reference sequence). The trim removed 4 bases at V and 5 bases at J, leaving 0 bases unmatched. The CDR3 runs to 13 residues.

Many counts were recorded for this clonotype. This rearrangement joins TRBV7-2 to TRBJ2-7; D could derive from TRBD1 or TRBD2 (5 bases each). CDR3 length: 13 residues. V was trimmed by 2 bases and J by 5 bases, leaving 10 bases between them. Per the germline V gene, CDR1 is SGHTA and CDR2 is FQGNSA. In nucleotides, the CDR3 is TGTGCCAGCAGCTTAATACCGGGACACGAGCAGTACTTC. It is translated as CASSLIPGHEQYF.

The table lists this clonotype with many counts. This rearrangement joins TRBV6-1 to TRBJ1-1, with 8 bases that match TRBD1. Looked up from germline, CDR1 is MNHNS and CDR2 is SASEGT. V lost 4 bases and J lost 9; bases outside the gene matches: 10. CDR3 length: 14 amino acids. In nucleotides, the CDR3 is TGTGCCAGCAGTGTTATCGGACAGGGTAGAAAAGCTTTCTTT. Protein: CASSVIGQGRKAFF.

Ten or more counts support this clonotype. A much larger clone lies a single base off, so this may be a read error. The gene calls are TRBV3-1 and TRBJ2-3, with D perhaps matching TRBD2 (6 bases). Trimming removed 1 base at V and 5 bases at J, with 7 bases between. CDR1 LGHDT and CDR2 YNNKEL come from the germline V gene (reference sequence). The CDR3 has 13 amino acids. The CDR3 bases are TGTGCCAGCAGCCAAGGGGGGGTAGATACGCAGTATTTT. This encodes CASSQGGVDTQYF.

In this sample, this clonotype turned up many times. The chain links TRBV9 to TRBJ2-2; D unresolved. CDR1 and CDR2 from the germline V gene are SGDLS and YYNGEE. With 0 bases removed from V and 4 bases from J, the gap between germline ends came to 4 bases. This CDR3 is built from 13 residues. The CDR3 DNA reads TGTGCCAGCAGCGTAGACCTCACCGGGGAGCTGTTTTTT. Protein: CASSVDLTGELFF.

This clonotype was observed at least ten times. The rearrangement links TRBV5-6 to TRBJ1-5; D ambiguous. Germline V gives CDR1 SGHDT, CDR2 YYEEEE. The CDR3 has 13 amino acids. V shed 4 bases and J shed 2 bases, with 7 bases lying between them. Here the CDR3 reads CASSTDGNQPQHF. DNA for the CDR3: TGTGCCAGCAGCACGGATGGCAATCAGCCCCAGCATTTT.

Ten or more counts support this clonotype. V usage is TRBV12-3 or TRBV12-4 and J usage is TRBJ2-2; a weak D match, TRBD2 (5 bases). This CDR3 is built from 15 residues. V dropped 3 bases and J dropped 0 bases, with 8 bases sitting between them. For the CDR3, the DNA is TGTGCCAGCAGTTTGAGGGCTACGAACACCGGGGAGCTGTTTTTT. Amino acid sequence: CASSLRATNTGELFF.

This clonotype was observed at least ten times. J is TRBJ2-1 and V is TRBV10-2; 10 bases map to TRBD2. Germline V gives CDR1 WSHSY, CDR2 SAAADI. Trimming took 10 bases from V and 4 from J; bases not matched to a gene: 10. The CDR3 is 15 residues long. CDR3 nucleotide sequence: TGCGCCACCACTAGGTCGGGACTAGCGTACAATGAGCAGTTCTTC. As protein: CATTRSGLAYNEQFF.

This clonotype was counted many times. The chain joins TRBV7-9 to TRBJ2-5; 7 bases align to TRBD1. Germline values: CDR1 SEHNR, CDR2 FQNEAQ (reference sequence). This CDR3 comprises 14 residues. The junction had 7 bases not matched to a gene; V was cut back by 5 bases and J by 4 bases. The DNA of the CDR3 is TGTGCCAGCAGCGAGGGGACAGCAAGAGAGACCCAGTACTTC. Its translation is CASSEGTARETQYF.